This T cell receptor beta chain was obtained from a study of blood T cell repertoires in COVID-19 (dated by TCRdb to about 2020). Regarding the complete study: Collaborator samples came from the United States, Italy and Spain and covered acute and convalescent phases of COVID-19. The material from the prospective study consisted of cDNA or gDNA derived from T cells, B-cell-depleted T cells, or PBMCs. Subjects who had been exposed to COVID-19, were actively infected with it, or had recovered from it provided the deeply sampled blood TCRbeta repertoires that made up the dataset. A freely available public database, intended as a resource for researchers studying the immune response to SARS-CoV-2, is where the repertoires were released. The samples were drawn from the first 160 participants of the ongoing ImmuneRACE study and from 1,254 subjects provided by 6 global collaborators. Nearly every sample came with metadata listing a de-identified subject ID, COVID-19 status, age in years and sex. Where available, HLA class I and class II types were obtained from metadata supplied by the sample provider rather than from assay-based typing. The study at large found these results: The quantity of clinical and demographic metadata differed by source and by participant and was supplied without curation.

V was cut back by 0 bases and J by 3 bases, leaving a gap of 3 bases between them. Taken from cysteine to phenylalanine, the CDR3 has 12 residues. The sequence is cut down to CDR3 DNA, 36 bases in frame from base 1. The CDR1 and CDR2 encoded by the germline V gene are SGDLS and YYNGEE. Whole blood was collected in K2EDTA tubes by collaborating institutions according to the institutions' own protocols. For TCRbeta analysis, collaborators shipped samples in one of three forms: frozen whole blood, isolated PBMCs, or DNA extracted from either of those sample types. The immunoSEQ Assay, a bias-controlled multiplex PCR, was used to amplify TCRbeta CDR3 regions from genomic DNA. The paper's data handling went like this. Nucleated cell counts per sample were estimated from amplification of reference gene primers within the assay. To quantify the absolute abundance of each unique TCRbeta CDR3 rearrangement, sequence reads were collapsed and filtered. For each sample, productive Simpson clonality was calculated by taking the square root of Simpson's diversity index across productive rearrangements. This immuneACCESS table, as held by TCRdb, lists in-frame sequences with V and J called but not all clones. Of the missing ones, under half trace to an unresolved V gene in checked studies; the others have no known cause. V, J and clone size are taken as reported in that table, and D and trimming were inferred from the DNA itself. The sample includes about 140,000 clones, with around 90% observed a single time. The ten largest clones represent approximately 1.5% of the sample.

Comments on this clone: There is no known antigen for this receptor. No base quality information exists; no much larger clone differs at one position.

The rearrangement joined TRBV9 to TRBJ2-5; a confident D gene designation cannot be given. Sequenced: peripheral blood. This clonotype originated in a woman between 55 and 75 years old with acute or convalescent COVID-19. The CDR3 in this case is CASSVGEETQYF. At the DNA level, the sequence is TGTGCCAGCAGCGTAGGAGAAGAGACCCAGTACTTC.